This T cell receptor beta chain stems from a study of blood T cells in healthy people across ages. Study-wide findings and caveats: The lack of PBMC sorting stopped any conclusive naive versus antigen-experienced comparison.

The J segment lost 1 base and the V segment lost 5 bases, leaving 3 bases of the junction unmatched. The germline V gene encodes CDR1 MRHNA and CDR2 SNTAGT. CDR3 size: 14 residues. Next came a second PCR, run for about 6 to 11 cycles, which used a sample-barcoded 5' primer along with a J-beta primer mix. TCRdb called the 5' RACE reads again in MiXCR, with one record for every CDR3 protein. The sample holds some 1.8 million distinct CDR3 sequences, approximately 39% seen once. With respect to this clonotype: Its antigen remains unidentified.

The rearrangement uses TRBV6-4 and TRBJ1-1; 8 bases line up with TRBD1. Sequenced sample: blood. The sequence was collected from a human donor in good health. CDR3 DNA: TGTGCCAGCAGTCGGGACAGGTCGAACACTGAAGCTTTCTTT. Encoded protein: CASSRDRSNTEAFF.